This T cell receptor beta chain was profiled in a study of blood T cell repertoires in COVID-19. Study-wide context: PBMCs, B-cell-depleted T cells, or T cells were the source of the cDNA or gDNA that made up the material.

Germline V gene lookup returns CDR1 SGHAT and CDR2 FQNNGV. The CDR3 runs 16 residues. The V end lost 5 bases, the J end lost 2 bases, and 17 bases lay between the germline ends. As handled by the study authors: Reference gene primer amplification in the assay estimated nucleated cell counts. Method: immunoSEQ multiplex PCR; TCRdb's copy keeps in-frame clones and lacks some. The V and J calls and clone size come from that table; D and trimming were worked out from the DNA. The top ten clones hold roughly 4% of a sample with roughly 250,000 clones, just under 85% of them seen once. This rearrangement joins TRBV11-2 to TRBJ2-3; perhaps TRBD2 as D (5 bases). Sequenced material: peripheral blood. The receptor was derived from a man aged 50 to 59 with acute or convalescent COVID-19. The CDR3 DNA reads TGTGCCAGCAGCCCAACCCCTAGCAGACTCACAGATACGCAGTATTTT. Translation: CASSPTPSRLTDTQYF.